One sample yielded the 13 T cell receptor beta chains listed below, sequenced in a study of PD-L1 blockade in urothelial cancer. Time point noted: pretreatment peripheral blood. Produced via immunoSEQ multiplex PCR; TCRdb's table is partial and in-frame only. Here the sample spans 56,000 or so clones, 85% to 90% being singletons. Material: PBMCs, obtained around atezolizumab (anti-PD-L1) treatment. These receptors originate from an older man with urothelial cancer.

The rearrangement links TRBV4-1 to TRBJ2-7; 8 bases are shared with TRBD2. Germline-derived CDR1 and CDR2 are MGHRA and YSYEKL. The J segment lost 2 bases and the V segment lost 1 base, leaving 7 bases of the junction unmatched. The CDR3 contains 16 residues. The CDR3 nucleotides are TGCGCCAGCAGCCAAGGCGGGCCGACTAGCGCCTACGAGCAGTACTTC. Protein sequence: CASSQGGPTSAYEQYF.

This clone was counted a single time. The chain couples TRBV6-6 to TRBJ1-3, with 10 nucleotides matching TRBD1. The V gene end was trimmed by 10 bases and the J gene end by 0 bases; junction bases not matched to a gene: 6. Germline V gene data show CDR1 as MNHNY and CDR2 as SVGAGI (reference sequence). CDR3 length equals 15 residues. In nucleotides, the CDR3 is TGTGCCACCTCGGGACAGGGGATCTCTGGAAACACCATATATTTT. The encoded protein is CATSGQGISGNTIYF.

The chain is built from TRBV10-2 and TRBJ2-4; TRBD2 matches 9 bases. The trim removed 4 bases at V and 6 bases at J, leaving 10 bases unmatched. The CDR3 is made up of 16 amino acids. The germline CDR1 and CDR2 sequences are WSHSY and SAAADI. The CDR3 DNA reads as TGCGCCAGCAGTGGAGGGGCGGGAGGGGGGGGAAACATTCAGTACTTC. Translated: CASSGGAGGGGNIQYF.

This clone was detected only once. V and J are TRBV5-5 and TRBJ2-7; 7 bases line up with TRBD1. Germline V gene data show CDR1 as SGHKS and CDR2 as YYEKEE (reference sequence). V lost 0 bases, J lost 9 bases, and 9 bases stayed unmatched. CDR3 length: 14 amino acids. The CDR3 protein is CASSLAGRGSGQYF. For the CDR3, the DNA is TGTGCCAGCAGCTTGGCCGGCAGGGGGTCCGGGCAGTACTTC.

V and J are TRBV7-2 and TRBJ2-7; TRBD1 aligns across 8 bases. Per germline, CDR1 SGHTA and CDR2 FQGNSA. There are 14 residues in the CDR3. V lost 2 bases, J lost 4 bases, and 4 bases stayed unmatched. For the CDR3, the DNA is TGTGCCAGCAGCTTAAGCAGGGGGCGTTACGAGCAGTACTTC. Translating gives CASSLSRGRYEQYF. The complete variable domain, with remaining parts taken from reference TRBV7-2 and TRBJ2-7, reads GAGVSQSPSNKVTEKGKDVELRCDPISGHTALYWYRQSLGQGLEFLIYFQGNSAPDKSGLPSDRFSAERTGGSVSTLTIQRTQQEDSAVYLCASSLSRGRYEQYFGPGTRLTVT.

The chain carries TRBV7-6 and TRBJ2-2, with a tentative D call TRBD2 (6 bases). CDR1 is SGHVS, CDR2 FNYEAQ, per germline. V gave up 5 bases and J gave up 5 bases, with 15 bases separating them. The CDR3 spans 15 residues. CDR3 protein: CASSPRGLGTGELFF. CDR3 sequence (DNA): TGTGCCAGCAGCCCGCGGGGCCTCGGGACCGGGGAGCTGTTTTTT.

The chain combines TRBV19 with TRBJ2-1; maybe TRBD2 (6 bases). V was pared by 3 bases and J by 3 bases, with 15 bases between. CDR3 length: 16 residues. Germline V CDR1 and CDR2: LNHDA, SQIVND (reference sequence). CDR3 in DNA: TGTGCCAGTAGTATCTCCGGGAGAGGGCTCTACAATGAGCAGTTCTTC. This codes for CASSISGRGLYNEQFF.

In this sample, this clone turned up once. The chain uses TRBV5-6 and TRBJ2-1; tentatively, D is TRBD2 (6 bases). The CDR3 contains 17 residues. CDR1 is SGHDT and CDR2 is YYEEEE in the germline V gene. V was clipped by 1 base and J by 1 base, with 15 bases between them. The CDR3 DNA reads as TGTGCCAGCAGCTTGTACGGGAGTATTATTTCCTACAATGAGCAGTTCTTC. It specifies CASSLYGSIISYNEQFF.

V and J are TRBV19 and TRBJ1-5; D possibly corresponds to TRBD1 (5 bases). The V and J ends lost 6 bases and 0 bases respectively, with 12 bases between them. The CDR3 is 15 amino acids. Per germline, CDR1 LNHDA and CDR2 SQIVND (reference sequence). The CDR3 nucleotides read TGTGCCAGTAGCTGGGGGGGAAATAGCAATCAGCCCCAGCATTTT. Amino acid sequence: CASSWGGNSNQPQHF.

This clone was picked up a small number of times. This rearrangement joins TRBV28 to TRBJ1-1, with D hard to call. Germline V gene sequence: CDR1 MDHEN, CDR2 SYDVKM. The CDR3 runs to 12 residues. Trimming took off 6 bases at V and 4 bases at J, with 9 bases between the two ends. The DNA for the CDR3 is TGTGCCAGCAGCATACTGAGCACTGAAGCTTTCTTT. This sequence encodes CASSILSTEAFF. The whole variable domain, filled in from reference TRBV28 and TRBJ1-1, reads DVKVTQSSRYLVKRTGEKVFLECVQDMDHENMFWYRQDPGLGLRLIYFSYDVKMKEKGDIPEGYSVSREKKERFSLILESASTNQTSMYLCASSILSTEAFFGQGTRLTVV.

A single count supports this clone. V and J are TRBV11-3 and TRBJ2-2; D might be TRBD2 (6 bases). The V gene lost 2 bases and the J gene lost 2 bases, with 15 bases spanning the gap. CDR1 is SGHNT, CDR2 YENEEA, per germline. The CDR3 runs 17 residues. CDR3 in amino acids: CASSLLGGLPNTGELFF. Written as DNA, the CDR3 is TGTGCCAGCAGCTTATTGGGAGGACTACCCAACACCGGGGAGCTGTTTTTT.

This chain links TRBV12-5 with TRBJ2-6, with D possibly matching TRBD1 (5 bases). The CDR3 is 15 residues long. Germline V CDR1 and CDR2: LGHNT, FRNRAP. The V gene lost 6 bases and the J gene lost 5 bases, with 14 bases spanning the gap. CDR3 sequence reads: CASGGRARWANVLTF. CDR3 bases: TGTGCTAGTGGGGGCAGGGCAAGGTGGGCCAACGTCCTGACTTTC.

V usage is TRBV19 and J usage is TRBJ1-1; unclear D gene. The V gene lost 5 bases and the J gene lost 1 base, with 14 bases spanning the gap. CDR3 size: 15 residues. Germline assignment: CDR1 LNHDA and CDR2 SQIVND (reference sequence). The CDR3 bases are TGTGCCAGTAGTCCTCGAGGGAGGAGGAACACTGAAGCTTTCTTT. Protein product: CASSPRGRRNTEAFF.